This TCR beta chain was recovered during a study of siplizumab effects on memory and regulatory T cells. Study-wide results and caveats: Phenotypic classification as naive or memory proved unattainable for roughly 80-96% of proliferating CD4+ or CD8+ clones. In unstimulated cells, naive T cells appeared more diverse than memory T cells and seemed major alloresponse contributors. Significantly reduced by siplizumab was the cumulative frequency of alloreactive sequences, namely those traceable to unstimulated CD4+ memory cells.

There are 15 residues in the CDR3. Germline V gene data show CDR1 as SGHVS and CDR2 as FQNEAQ. For this clone: Its target is unknown. An end of the junction does not agree with germline; a read error may underlie this.

Assay used: immunoSEQ multiplex PCR; TCRdb lists only in-frame clones, some missing. The sample shows fewer than 100,000 clones, 85% to 95% of them seen only once. This chain joins TRBV7-8 and TRBJ1-5, with D uncertain. The source is a human donor in good health. The sample comprised non-Treg CD4+ T cells sorted from blood. CDR3 in amino acids: CASSLATVGNQPQHF. As DNA, the CDR3 is TGTGCCAGCAGCCTAGCAACCGTTGGCAATCAGCCCCAGCATTTT. The variable domain in full, with the rest retrieved from reference TRBV7-8 and TRBJ1-5, is GAGVSQSPRYKVAKRGQDVALRCDPISGHVSLFWYQQALGQGPEFLTYFQNEAQLDKSGLPSDRFFAERPEGSVSTLKIQRTQQEDSAVYLCASSLATVGNQPQHFGDGTRLSIL.